What follows is one TCR beta chain and its context. Its target is unknown. The method was immunoSEQ multiplex PCR; TCRdb's version includes in-frame clones alone and lacks a portion of them. The table records approximately 1.9 million clones, roughly 95% of them present only once. Terminally differentiated effector memory CD45RA+ cells were excluded by CCR7 positive selection of CD45RO-negative cells. Nashville, Tennessee was home to all donors, each a Caucasian adult. This specimen belongs to a study of shared clonotypes between healthy human individuals. Study results and caveats: The low donor count limited represented genetic and exposure-history diversity.

This TCR derives from a man aged 18 to 30 in good health. Some clones in this sample may be carry-over from other donors' samples. Sequencing input: naive CD8+ T cells from PBMCs.

This chain's CDR3 is CASSQDSLAGGPGQETQYF. In DNA, the CDR3 is TGTGCCAGCAGCCAAGATTCCCTAGCGGGAGGGCCGGGCCAAGAGACCCAGTACTTC. The V gene is TRBV14, the J gene TRBJ2-5; TRBD2 matches at 12 bases. The CDR3 sequence is 19 residues long. Trimming took 0 bases from V and 1 from J; bases not matched to a gene: 9. CDR1 and CDR2 (germline): SGHDN, FVKESK. Looking up the rest from reference TRBV14 and TRBJ2-5 gives the full variable domain: EAGVTQFPSHSVIEKGQTVTLRCDPISGHDNLYWYRRVMGKEIKFLLHFVKESKQDESGMPNNRFLAERTGGTYSTLKVQPAELEDSGVYFCASSQDSLAGGPGQETQYFGPGTRLLVL.